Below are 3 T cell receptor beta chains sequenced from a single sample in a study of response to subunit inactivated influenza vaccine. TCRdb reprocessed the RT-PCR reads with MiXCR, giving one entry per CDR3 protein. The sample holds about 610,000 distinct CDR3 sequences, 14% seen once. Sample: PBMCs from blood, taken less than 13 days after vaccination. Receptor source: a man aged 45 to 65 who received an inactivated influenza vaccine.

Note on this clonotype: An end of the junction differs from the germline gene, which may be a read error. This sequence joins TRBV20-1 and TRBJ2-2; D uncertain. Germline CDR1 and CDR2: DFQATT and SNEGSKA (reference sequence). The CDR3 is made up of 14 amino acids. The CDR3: CSARADANAGELFF. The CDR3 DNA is TGCAGTGCTAGAGCGGACGCGAACGCCGGGGAGCTGTTTTTT.

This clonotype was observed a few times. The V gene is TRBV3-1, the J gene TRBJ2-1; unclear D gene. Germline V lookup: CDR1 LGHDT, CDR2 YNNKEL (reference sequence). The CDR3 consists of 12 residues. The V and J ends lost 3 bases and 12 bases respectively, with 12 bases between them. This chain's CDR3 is CASSQGRSGQFF. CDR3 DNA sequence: TGTGCCAGCAGCCAGGGCCGTAGTGGGCAGTTCTTC.

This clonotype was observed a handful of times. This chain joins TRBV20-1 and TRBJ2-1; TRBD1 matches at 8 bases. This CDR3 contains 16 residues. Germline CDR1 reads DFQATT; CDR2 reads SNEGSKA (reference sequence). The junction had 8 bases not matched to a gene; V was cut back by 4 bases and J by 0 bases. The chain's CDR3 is CSANFYRGNSYNEQFF. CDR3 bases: TGCAGTGCTAACTTCTACAGGGGGAACTCCTACAATGAGCAGTTCTTC.